This TCR beta chain was captured by sequencing in a study of T-cell reconstitution after alpha-beta-depleted transplantation in children. Molecular barcoding with unique molecular identifiers was used for the TCRbeta library. TCRdb recomputed calls from the PCR reads with MiXCR, one row per CDR3 protein. The sample has around 340,000 distinct CDR3 sequences; about an eighth are singletons. Trimming removed 1 base from V and 0 bases from J; junction bases left unmatched: 3. There are 15 residues in the CDR3. CDR1 is SGHRS, CDR2 YFSETQ, per germline. This clonotype was detected many times. This receptor was identified in a human donor who donated a stem cell graft to a child with Fanconi anemia. The chain uses TRBV5-1 and TRBJ1-1, with 7 bases that match TRBD1. This specimen consisted of PBMCs, obtained from the stem cell graft. The CDR3, as DNA: TGCGCCAGCAGCTTGCTGACAGGGATGAACACTGAAGCTTTCTTT. Its translation is CASSLLTGMNTEAFF.